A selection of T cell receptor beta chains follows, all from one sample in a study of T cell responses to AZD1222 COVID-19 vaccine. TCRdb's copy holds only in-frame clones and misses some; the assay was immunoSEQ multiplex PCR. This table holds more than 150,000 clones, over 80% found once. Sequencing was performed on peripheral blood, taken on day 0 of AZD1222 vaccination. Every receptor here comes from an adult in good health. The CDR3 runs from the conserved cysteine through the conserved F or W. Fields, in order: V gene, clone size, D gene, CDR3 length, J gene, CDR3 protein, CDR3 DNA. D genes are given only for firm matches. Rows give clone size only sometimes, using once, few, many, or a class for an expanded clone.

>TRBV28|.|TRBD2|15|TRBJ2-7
CASSLSGSPSYEQYF
TGTGCCAGCAGTCTGAGCGGGAGCCCCTCCTACGAGCAGTACTTC
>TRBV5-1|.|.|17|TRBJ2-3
CASSQNRGGSGTDTQYF
TGCGCCAGCAGCCAAAACAGGGGGGGCTCCGGCACAGATACGCAGTATTTT
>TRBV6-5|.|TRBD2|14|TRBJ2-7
CASSQSSGSGEQYF
TGTGCCAGCAGTCAGTCTAGCGGGAGTGGTGAGCAGTACTTC
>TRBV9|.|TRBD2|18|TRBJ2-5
CASSVESSGGALQETQYF
TGTGCCAGCAGCGTAGAATCTAGCGGGGGGGCCCTTCAAGAGACCCAGTACTTC
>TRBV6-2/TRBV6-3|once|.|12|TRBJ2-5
CASSSTEETQYF
TGTGCCAGCAGTTCAACGGAAGAGACCCAGTACTTC
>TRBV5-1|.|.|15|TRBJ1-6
CASSARIRGNSPLHF
TGCGCCAGCTCTGCAAGGATCCGAGGGAATTCACCCCTCCACTTT
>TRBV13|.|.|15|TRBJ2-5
CASSLRGRDSETQYF
TGTGCCAGCAGCCTTAGGGGCAGGGATTCTGAGACCCAGTACTTC
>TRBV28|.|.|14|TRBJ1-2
CASSSAGAARGYTF
TGTGCCAGCAGCTCCGCCGGGGCCGCTCGGGGCTACACCTTC
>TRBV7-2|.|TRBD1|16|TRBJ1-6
CASSLVWGQANSPLHF
TGTGCCAGCAGCTTAGTTTGGGGACAGGCCAATTCACCCCTCCACTTT
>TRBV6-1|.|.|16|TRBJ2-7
CASSEALLLDSYEQYF
TGTGCCAGCAGTGAAGCGCTTCTCCTTGACTCCTACGAGCAGTACTTC
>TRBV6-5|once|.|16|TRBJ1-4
CASSYSIGRGGEKLFF
TGTGCCAGCAGTTACTCGATAGGTAGAGGTGGTGAAAAACTGTTTTTT
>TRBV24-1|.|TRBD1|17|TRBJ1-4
CATSDSQGTGVGEKLFF
TGTGCCACCAGTGATTCTCAAGGAACAGGGGTTGGTGAAAAACTGTTTTTT
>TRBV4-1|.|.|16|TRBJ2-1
CASSQLFNSPYNEQFF
TGCGCCAGCAGCCAGCTGTTCAACTCCCCCTACAATGAGCAGTTCTTC
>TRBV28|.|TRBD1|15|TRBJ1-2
CASSLSGTGGAGYTF
TGTGCCAGCAGTCTTTCCGGGACAGGGGGCGCGGGCTACACCTTC
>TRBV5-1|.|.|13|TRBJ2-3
CASNEGYTDTQYF
TGCGCCAGCAACGAGGGATACACAGATACGCAGTATTTT
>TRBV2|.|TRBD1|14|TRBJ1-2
CASSRDRANYGYTF
TGTGCCAGCAGTCGGGACAGGGCTAACTATGGCTACACCTTC
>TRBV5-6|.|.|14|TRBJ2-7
CASSRGTDPYEQYF
TGTGCCAGCAGCCGGGGGACAGATCCCTACGAGCAGTACTTC
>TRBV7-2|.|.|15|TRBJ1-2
CASSLGHGRIYGYTF
TGTGCCAGCAGCTTAGGTCACGGGCGGATCTATGGCTACACCTTC
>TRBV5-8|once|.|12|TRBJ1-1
CASSSRTRKAFF
TGTGCCAGCAGCAGCCGGACACGAAAAGCTTTCTTT
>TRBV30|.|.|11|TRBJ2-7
CAWSTPYEQYF
TGTGCCTGGAGTACGCCCTACGAGCAGTACTTC
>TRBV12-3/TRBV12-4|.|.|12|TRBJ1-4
CAGGDPNEKLFF
TGTGCCGGAGGGGACCCTAATGAAAAACTGTTTTTT
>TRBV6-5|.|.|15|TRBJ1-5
CASSLQGLGNQPQHF
TGTGCCAGCAGTTTACAGGGCTTGGGCAATCAGCCCCAGCATTTT
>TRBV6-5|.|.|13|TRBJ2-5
CASSYPGSETQYF
TGTGCCAGCAGTTACCCAGGGTCGGAGACCCAGTACTTC
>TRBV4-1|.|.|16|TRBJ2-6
CASSQAETSGANVLTF
TGCGCCAGCAGCCAAGCGGAAACCTCTGGGGCCAACGTCCTGACTTTC
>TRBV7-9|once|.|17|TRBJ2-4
CASSLFPPRRAKNIQYF
TGTGCCAGCAGCTTATTTCCCCCGCGGAGGGCCAAAAACATTCAGTACTTC
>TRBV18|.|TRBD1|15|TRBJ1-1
CASSPLQGVNTEAFF
TGTGCCAGCTCACCACTTCAGGGGGTGAACACTGAAGCTTTCTTT
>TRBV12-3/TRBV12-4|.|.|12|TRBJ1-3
CASSFIGNTIYF
TGTGCCAGCAGTTTTATTGGAAACACCATATATTTT
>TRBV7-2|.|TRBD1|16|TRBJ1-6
CASSSSRDRVYSPLHF
TGTGCCAGCAGCTCAAGCCGGGACAGGGTATATTCACCCCTCCACTTT
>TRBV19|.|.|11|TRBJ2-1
CASRWVDEQFF
TGTGCCAGTAGGTGGGTCGATGAGCAGTTCTTC
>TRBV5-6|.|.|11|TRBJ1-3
CASSLLNTIYF
TGTGCCAGCAGCTTGCTGAACACCATATATTTT
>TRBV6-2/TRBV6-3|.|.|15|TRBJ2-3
CASSWDLVVLDTQYF
TGTGCCAGCAGCTGGGACCTCGTCGTCTTAGATACGCAGTATTTT
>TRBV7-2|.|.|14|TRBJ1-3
CASSARYSGNTIYF
TGTGCCAGCAGCGCCCGGTACTCTGGAAACACCATATATTTT
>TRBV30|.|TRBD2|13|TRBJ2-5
CAWSGAGGETQYF
TGTGCCTGGTCCGGAGCGGGAGGAGAGACCCAGTACTTC
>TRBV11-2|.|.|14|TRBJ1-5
CASSLAFSNQPQHF
TGTGCCAGCAGCTTAGCGTTTAGCAATCAGCCCCAGCATTTT
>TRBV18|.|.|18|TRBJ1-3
CASSPSDTGAGSGNTIYF
TGTGCCAGCTCACCGTCGGACACCGGCGCGGGGTCTGGAAACACCATATATTTT
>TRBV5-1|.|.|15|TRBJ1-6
CASSPETSGPVTLHF
TGCGCCAGCAGCCCCGAAACCTCCGGCCCCGTCACCCTCCACTTT
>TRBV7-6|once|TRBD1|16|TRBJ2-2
CASSLGQGANTGELFF
TGTGCCAGCAGCTTAGGACAGGGGGCGAACACCGGGGAGCTGTTTTTT
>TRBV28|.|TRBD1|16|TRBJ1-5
CASSSRGTGVGQPQHF
TGTGCCAGCAGTTCGAGGGGCACAGGGGTAGGGCAGCCCCAGCATTTT
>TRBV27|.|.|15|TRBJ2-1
CASSTHRDNYNEQFF
TGTGCCAGCAGTACGCACCGGGACAACTACAATGAGCAGTTCTTC
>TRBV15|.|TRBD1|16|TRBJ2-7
CATSRDHGDRGFEQYF
TGTGCCACCAGCAGAGATCACGGGGACAGGGGCTTCGAGCAGTACTTC
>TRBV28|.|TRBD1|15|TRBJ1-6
CASRPTGQGPLWYDF
TGTGCCAGCAGGCCTACGGGACAGGGGCCCTTATGGTACGACTTT
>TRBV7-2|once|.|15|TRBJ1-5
CASSLSWGAGQPQHF
TGTGCCAGCAGCTTATCATGGGGGGCTGGTCAGCCCCAGCATTTT
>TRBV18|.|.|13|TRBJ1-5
CASSPDSQRPQHF
TGTGCCAGCTCACCAGATTCTCAGCGACCCCAGCATTTT
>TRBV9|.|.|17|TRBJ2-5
CASSVGGTTVLQETQYF
TGTGCCAGCAGCGTAGGCGGGACCACCGTTCTCCAAGAGACCCAGTACTTC
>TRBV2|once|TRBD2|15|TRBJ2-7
CASSREGPTAYEQYF
TGTGCCAGCAGTAGGGAGGGGCCCACTGCTTACGAGCAGTACTTC
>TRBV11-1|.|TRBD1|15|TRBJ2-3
CASSPDRAPPDTQYF
TGTGCCAGCAGCCCCGACAGGGCTCCCCCTGATACGCAGTATTTT
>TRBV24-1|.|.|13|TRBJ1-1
CATRKGSNTEAFF
TGTGCCACCAGAAAGGGATCGAACACTGAAGCTTTCTTT
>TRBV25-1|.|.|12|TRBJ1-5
CASSEFGQPQHF
TGTGCCAGCAGTGAATTCGGTCAGCCCCAGCATTTT
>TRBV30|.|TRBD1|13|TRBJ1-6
CAWSMTGSPTVHF
TGTGCCTGGAGTATGACAGGGAGCCCTACAGTCCACTTT
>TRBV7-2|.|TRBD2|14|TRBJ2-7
CASSFDGTIYEQYF
TGTGCCAGCAGCTTCGACGGGACTATTTACGAGCAGTACTTC
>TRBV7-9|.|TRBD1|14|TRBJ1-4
CASSLGQGAEKLFF
TGTGCCAGCAGCTTAGGGCAGGGGGCTGAAAAACTGTTTTTT
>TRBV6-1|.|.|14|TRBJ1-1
CASSERAENTEAFF
TGTGCCAGCAGTGAAAGGGCCGAGAACACTGAAGCTTTCTTT
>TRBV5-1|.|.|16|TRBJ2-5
CASSLVGASGQETQYF
TGCGCCAGCAGCTTGGTGGGGGCTAGCGGACAAGAGACCCAGTACTTC
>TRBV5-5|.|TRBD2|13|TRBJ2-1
CASSLGMAGDGFF
TGTGCCAGCAGCTTGGGAATGGCGGGAGACGGGTTCTTC
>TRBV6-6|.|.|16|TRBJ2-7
CASSNGAYPPPFEQYF
TGTGCCAGCAGTAATGGCGCGTACCCCCCCCCGTTCGAGCAGTACTTC
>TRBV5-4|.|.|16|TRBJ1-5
CASSLGREGIKQPQHF
TGTGCCAGCAGCTTGGGGAGGGAGGGGATCAAACAGCCCCAGCATTTT
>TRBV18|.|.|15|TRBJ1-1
CASSPPGTGNTEAFF
TGTGCCAGCTCACCCCCCGGGACCGGGAACACTGAAGCTTTCTTT
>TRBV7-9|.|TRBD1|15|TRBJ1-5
CASSLGDREGQPQHF
TGTGCCAGCAGCTTAGGGGACAGGGAGGGTCAGCCCCAGCATTTT
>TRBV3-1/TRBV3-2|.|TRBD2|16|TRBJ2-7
CASSLGLAGASYEQYF
TGTGCCAGCAGCTTAGGACTAGCGGGGGCCTCCTACGAGCAGTACTTC